The 10 T cell receptor beta chains presented below share a single source sample, sequenced in a study of T cells in Graves' hyperthyroidism and ophthalmopathy. Using RNA transcripts as the source, TCR beta CDR3 regions were amplified. HTBI primers were used for first-round RT-PCR of the TCR CDR3. TCRdb reanalysed the multiplex PCR reads using MiXCR and keeps one entry per CDR3 protein. The sample includes some 300,000 distinct CDR3 sequences, approximately 13% of them seen just once. The specimen sequenced was blood. The receptors stem from a woman in her 40s with Graves' hyperthyroidism.

CDR3 residues: CASSPTSGRVEQFF. In nucleotides, the CDR3 is TGTGCCAGCTCACCAACTAGCGGGAGGGTTGAGCAGTTCTTC. The chain combines TRBV18 with TRBJ2-1; TRBD2 agrees at 13 bases. Losses at the gene ends were 2 bases for V and 9 bases for J; bases not matched to a gene: 1. This CDR3 contains 14 residues. Germline lookup yields CDR1 KGHSH and CDR2 LQKENI.

This clonotype was counted many times. The rearrangement uses TRBV11-2 and TRBJ2-2; tentative D call: TRBD1 (5 bases). The CDR3 has 16 amino acids. Between the trimmed V and J ends, which lost 2 bases and 6 bases, there was a span of 16 bases. From germline, CDR1 is SGHAT and CDR2 FQNNGV. CDR3 DNA sequence: TGTGCCAGCAGCTTAAACATCCAGGGCGGACCCGGGGAGCTGTTTTTT. Translation: CASSLNIQGGPGELFF. Full variable domain (outside the CDR3, taken from reference TRBV11-2 and TRBJ2-2): EAGVAQSPRYKIIEKRQSVAFWCNPISGHATLYWYQQILGQGPKLLIQFQNNGVVDDSQLPKDRFSAERLKGVDSTLKIQPAKLEDSAVYLCASSLNIQGGPGELFFGEGSRLTVL.

The CDR3 DNA reads as TGCGCCAGCAGCTTGGCCCCTAGCGGAAGCACAGATACGCAGTATTTT. Its translation: CASSLAPSGSTDTQYF. The rearrangement links TRBV5-1 to TRBJ2-3; 7 nucleotides agree with TRBD2. CDR1 and CDR2 (germline): SGHRS, YFSETQ. This CDR3 is 16 amino acids long. V lost 0 bases to trimming and J lost 0 bases; unmatched junction nucleotides: 4.

This clonotype was seen many times. The chain employs TRBV6-1 and TRBJ1-1, with TRBD1 as a possible D gene (5 bases). From germline, CDR1 is MNHNS and CDR2 SASEGT. The CDR3 is 13 amino acids. Trimming shortened V by 5 bases and J by 3 bases, and 10 bases separated the two germline ends. The CDR3 DNA is TGTGCCAGCAGTTACAGGTTGGACACTGAAGCTTTCTTT. This gives the protein CASSYRLDTEAFF.

Ten or more counts support this clonotype. V usage is TRBV7-6 and J usage is TRBJ2-2, with D perhaps given as TRBD1 or TRBD2 (5 bases each). CDR1 is SGHVS, CDR2 FNYEAQ, per germline. V was cut by 0 bases and J by 4 bases, with 6 bases left in between. The CDR3 runs 14 residues. CDR3 coding DNA: TGTGCCAGCAGCTTAGCGGGACGCACCGGGGAGCTGTTTTTT. Amino acids: CASSLAGRTGELFF.

V gene TRBV6-2 or TRBV6-3 combines with J gene TRBJ2-3, with TRBD2 matching 10 bases. The CDR3 is made up of 17 amino acids. CDR1 is MNHEY and CDR2 is SVGEGT in the germline V gene. V was clipped by 5 bases and J by 1 base; unmatched bases: 9. The CDR3 coding sequence is TGTGCCAGCAGTCTTAATGCCGGGACTAGCGGCACAGATACGCAGTATTTT. This encodes CASSLNAGTSGTDTQYF.

This clonotype was counted at least ten times. V and J are TRBV20-1 and TRBJ1-1, with a weak D call TRBD1 (6 bases). The germline V gene has CDR1 DFQATT and CDR2 SNEGSKA (reference sequence). Trimming removed 6 bases from V and 3 bases from J, with 20 bases in between. CDR3 length equals 15 residues. In DNA, the CDR3 is TGCAGTGCCAAAACAGGGAGGTTATTCGACACTGAAGCTTTCTTT. Translation: CSAKTGRLFDTEAFF.

This clonotype turned up a few times. V gene TRBV9 combines with J gene TRBJ1-3, with D unclear. Per germline, CDR1 SGDLS and CDR2 YYNGEE. The CDR3 runs to 15 residues. Trimming stripped 0 bases from V and 3 bases from J, with 10 bases between. The CDR3 loop is CASSVGQADGNTIYF. CDR3 coding DNA: TGTGCCAGCAGCGTAGGGCAGGCGGATGGAAACACCATATATTTT.

This clonotype was observed many times. The rearrangement uses TRBV11-2 and TRBJ2-5; D possibly corresponds to TRBD2 (5 bases). The CDR3 loop spans 14 amino acids. Germline CDR1 and CDR2: SGHAT and FQNNGV. V lost 5 bases, J lost 4 bases, and 14 bases lay in between. The CDR3 nucleotides are TGTGCCAGCAGCCCCACCCGGGGTTTAGAGACCCAGTACTTC. It is translated as CASSPTRGLETQYF.

This clonotype was detected ten times or more. The rearrangement joins TRBV2 to TRBJ2-1, with 7 bases that match TRBD2. Germline CDR1 SNHLY, CDR2 FYNNEI. J was trimmed by 8 bases and V by 6 bases; bases with no gene match: 10. This CDR3 has 14 amino acids. The CDR3 protein is CASSQVPREYEQFF. The CDR3 DNA reads as TGTGCCAGCAGCCAAGTTCCGCGGGAGTATGAGCAGTTCTTC.